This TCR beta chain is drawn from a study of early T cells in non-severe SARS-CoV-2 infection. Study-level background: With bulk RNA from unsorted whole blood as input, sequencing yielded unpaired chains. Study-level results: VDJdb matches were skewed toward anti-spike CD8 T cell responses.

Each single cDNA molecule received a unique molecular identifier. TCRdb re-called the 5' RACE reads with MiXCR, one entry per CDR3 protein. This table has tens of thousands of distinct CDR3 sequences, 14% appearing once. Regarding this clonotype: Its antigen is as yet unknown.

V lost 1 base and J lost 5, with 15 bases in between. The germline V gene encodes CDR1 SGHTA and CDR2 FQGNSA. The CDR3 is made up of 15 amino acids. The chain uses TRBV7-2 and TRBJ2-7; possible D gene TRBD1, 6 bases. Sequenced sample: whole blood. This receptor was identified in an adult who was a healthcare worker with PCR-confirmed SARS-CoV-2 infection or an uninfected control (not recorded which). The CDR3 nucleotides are TGTGCCAGCAGCTTAGGGTTAGTCAGGGGCCACGAGCAGTACTTC. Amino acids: CASSLGLVRGHEQYF.